This T cell receptor (beta chain) comes out of a study of blood T cell repertoires in COVID-19. Overall study: The samples span acute and convalescent COVID-19 from the United States, Italy and Spain. PBMCs, B-cell-depleted T cells, or T cells provided the cDNA or gDNA that made up the material.

Original processing methods: Reference gene primers were amplified, and this amplification served to estimate nucleated cell counts. Repertoires were generated with immunoSEQ multiplex PCR, while TCRdb's copy carries only in-frame clones and drops some. V, J and clone size are taken as reported in that table, and D and trimming were inferred from the DNA itself. The sample consists of tens of thousands of clones, 75% to 95% of them appearing once. In germline, CDR1 is KGHSH, CDR2 LQKENI. The CDR3 spans 14 residues. The V segment lost 3 bases and the J segment 3 bases; nucleotides outside the gene matches: 5.

The chain has TRBV18 and TRBJ2-7; 7 positions agree with TRBD1. This clonotype originated in a man between 50 and 59 years old with active COVID-19. Input material: peripheral blood. Here the CDR3 DNA reads TGTGCCAGCTCACCTAGGGCAGGGGGCTACGAGCAGTACTTC. It translates to CASSPRAGGYEQYF.